The entry that follows covers one T cell receptor beta chain sequence. This clone was detected a few times. Its recognized antigen is unknown. No base quality information exists; no much larger clone differs at one position. These data originate in a study of OX40 agonist ivuxolimab in advanced cancers. Background on the whole study: The costimulatory receptor OX40 (CD134) was targeted by ivuxolimab, a fully human IgG2 agonistic monoclonal antibody. Intravenous ivuxolimab was administered to patients every 2 weeks at six dose levels: 0.01, 0.1, 0.3, 1.5, 3 and 10 mg/kg. The dose-escalation cohort was 82.7% male with a mean age of approximately 60 years, ranging from roughly 20 to 80. Of the approximately 54 patients in dose escalation, about 20 had hepatocellular carcinoma, about 15 had melanoma, 9 had renal cell carcinoma and 9 had head and neck cancer. Prior anti-PD-1, anti-PD-L1 or anti-CTLA-4 therapy was permitted, and approximately 40% of dose-escalation patients had received checkpoint inhibitors. The purpose of peripheral TCRbeta sequencing was to test whether ivuxolimab changed TCR sequence diversity and led to clonal T-cell expansion. Three dose-escalation patients achieved partial responses, one with hepatocellular carcinoma and two with cutaneous melanoma. The paper describes the monotherapy dose-escalation part (N of about 55 patients) of the phase I trial of ivuxolimab. Overall study results and their limits: Low levels of normalized T-cell clonal expansion were also shown by some nonresponding patients. In the 0.1-3.0 mg/kg groups, partial responders had among the lowest normalized peripheral clonal expansion, particularly in CD8+ T cells. On average, CD8+ T cells showed more expanded clones than CD4+ T cells after ivuxolimab. Clonal expansion of both CD4+ and CD8+ blood T cells was observed from baseline to week 6 at doses 0.1 to 3.0 mg/kg. The antigen specificity of the peripheral T cells that underwent clonal expansion was not determined.

Genomic DNA was extracted from sorted cells for sequencing of the TCRbeta CDR3 region. TCRbeta CDR3 regions were sequenced using the immunoSEQ Assay. The immuneACCESS repertoire file appears here via TCRdb, limited to in-frame rearrangements. These files lack a portion of the clones; in checked studies, under half of the deficit traces to unresolved V genes, and the cause of the others is not known. This sample lists around 6,400 clones; about 80% were detected once. Approximately 23% of the sample is taken by the ten largest. The germline V end is reduced by 4 bases and the J end by 9 bases; junction bases left unmatched: 9. Per the germline V gene, SGHDN is the CDR1 and FVKESK is the CDR2. Spanning cysteine to phenylalanine, the CDR3 consists of 14 amino acids. Of the read, only the CDR3 DNA is kept; its 42 bases are in frame from base 1. The trial excluded patients who had a history of autoimmune disease or who were on systemic immunosuppression. Peripheral blood for TCR sequencing was drawn from every dose cohort at baseline, at cycle 4 day 1 and at cycle 7 day 1. Samples were obtained from an open-label, multicenter, first-in-human phase I dose-escalation trial of ivuxolimab. Adults with locally advanced or metastatic melanoma, renal cell carcinoma, hepatocellular carcinoma or head and neck squamous cell carcinoma were enrolled in the trial. Before TCR sequencing, CD4+ T cells and CD8+ T cells were sorted from peripheral blood as separate populations.

The source is an adult with an advanced solid tumor such as melanoma, head and neck, liver or kidney cancer. The specimen comprised CD4+ or CD8+ T cells sorted from blood, sampled in a trial of the OX40 agonist ivuxolimab. The sequence links TRBV14 to TRBJ2-3; 8 central nucleotides agree with TRBD2. CDR3 protein: CASSLSGVGDTQYF. The DNA sequence is as follows: TGTGCCAGCAGCCTTAGCGGGGTTGGTGACACGCAGTATTTT.